One T cell receptor beta chain is described in this entry. Its antigen is undetermined. This entry belongs to a study of response to subunit inactivated influenza vaccine. The length of the CDR3 is 15 residues. Germline V lookup: CDR1 MGHDK, CDR2 SYGVNS. The V end lost 5 bases, the J end lost 3 bases, and 15 bases lay between the germline ends. Study-wide results and caveats: The authors put forward the suggestion that each seasonal influenza vaccination may bring in only a limited number of new T cells.

TCRdb re-called the RT-PCR reads through MiXCR, storing one row per CDR3 protein. The table records around 540,000 distinct CDR3 sequences, 10% to 15% of them present only once. The chain joins TRBV25-1 to TRBJ2-3; D may be TRBD2 (6 bases). Sequenced material: PBMCs from blood, taken on the day of vaccination. The TCR originated in a man over 45 who received an inactivated influenza vaccine. This CDR3 is CASSPMRLGTDTQYF. CDR3 nucleotides: TGTGCCAGCAGTCCAATGCGACTAGGGACAGATACGCAGTATTTT.